Sequencing of this TCR beta chain was carried out in a study of OX40 agonist ivuxolimab in advanced cancers. Study in general: Patients achieving partial responses numbered three: one hepatocellular carcinoma case and two cutaneous melanoma cases.

Patients were ruled out by autoimmune disease history or systemic immunosuppression. This table comes from immunoSEQ multiplex PCR, and its TCRdb copy is limited to in-frame clones, with some not included. Here the sample spans about 49,000 clones, 85% being singletons. This CDR3 is 13 amino acids long. Germline lookup yields CDR1 MNHEY and CDR2 SMNVEV (reference sequence). Trimming shortened V by 5 bases and J by 3 bases, and 7 bases separated the two germline ends. V is TRBV27 and J is TRBJ2-2; D remains unclear. Sequences were derived from CD4+ or CD8+ T cells sorted from blood, sampled in a trial of the OX40 agonist ivuxolimab. The TCR originated in an adult with an advanced solid tumor such as melanoma, head and neck, liver or kidney cancer. This CDR3 is CASSPGYTGELFF. CDR3 DNA: TGTGCCAGCAGTCCCGGGTACACCGGGGAGCTGTTTTTT.